Listed here is a single T cell receptor (beta chain). This sample was taken from a study of blood T cell repertoires in COVID-19. V was pared by 4 bases and J by 2 bases, with 23 bases between. This CDR3 is 18 amino acids long. The germline CDR1 and CDR2 sequences are LGHNA and YSLEER. The table came from immunoSEQ multiplex PCR; TCRdb's copy has only in-frame clones and leaves some out. This table has more than 200,000 clones, roughly 80% appearing once. Resolution of symptoms, clearance, or two negative PCRs was present in recovered Cohort 3 donors. Input material: PBMCs or T cells enriched from blood (not recorded which). This sequence originates from a man aged 55 to 70 who had recovered from COVID-19. V usage is TRBV4-3 and J usage is TRBJ2-5; D perhaps matches TRBD1 (6 bases). CDR3 DNA: TGCGCCAGCAGCCCGCGGTTATTAGGGACACCGACTCAAGAGACCCAGTACTTC. Translation gives CASSPRLLGTPTQETQYF.